Following are 19 T cell receptor beta chains from one sample sequenced in a study of PD-1 blockade in classical Hodgkin lymphoma. Assay used: immunoSEQ multiplex PCR; TCRdb lists only in-frame clones, some missing. The sample consists of around 60,000 clones, 87% of them appearing once. Regarding time point: cycle 4 day 1 (C4D1), after more than five weeks of nivolumab. No patient escaped relapse after autologous stem cell transplantation, and brentuximab vedotin exposure varied. The source was peripheral blood mononuclear cells (PBMCs), collected before the fourth cycle of nivolumab. The receptor set was obtained from a human donor with classical Hodgkin lymphoma.

The chain links TRBV6-6 to TRBJ2-7; TRBD1 matches 7 bases. The CDR3 has 14 amino acids. Germline trimming cut 4 bases from V and 2 bases from J; bases unmatched to any gene: 5. In germline, CDR1 is MNHNY, CDR2 SVGAGI (reference sequence). CDR3 nucleotides: TGTGCCAGCAGTTTGGGGCAGGGGGCCTACGAGCAGTACTTC. As protein: CASSLGQGAYEQYF.

The CDR3 here is CASSLRAVGADTQYF. In nucleotides, the CDR3 is TGCGCCAGCAGCTTACGGGCGGTGGGGGCAGATACGCAGTATTTT. V gene TRBV5-1 combines with J gene TRBJ2-3; D possibly uses TRBD1 or TRBD2 (5 bases each). CDR1 SGHRS and CDR2 YFSETQ come from the germline V gene. The V end lost 2 bases, the J end lost 4 bases, and 14 bases lay between the germline ends. The CDR3 is made up of 15 amino acids.

The CDR3 reads CASSLFPGANVLTF. As DNA, the CDR3 is TGTGCCAGCAGCTTATTCCCTGGGGCCAACGTCCTGACTTTC. V is TRBV7-8 and J is TRBJ2-6, with D unresolved. Trimming left V 2 bases short and J 2 bases short, with 4 bases between. The CDR3 loop spans 14 amino acids. Germline loops: CDR1 SGHVS, CDR2 FQNEAQ.

On this clone: The sample contains more than one DNA sequence encoding this CDR3. The rearrangement joins TRBV10-1 to TRBJ1-5; 7 bases are shared with TRBD1. The CDR3 extends over 19 amino acids. Germline V gene sequence: CDR1 WNHNN, CDR2 SYGVQD (reference sequence). The V gene end was trimmed by 10 bases and the J gene end by 2 bases; junction bases not matched to a gene: 23. CDR3 coding DNA: TGCGCCACCCTTGCGCGTGAACAGGGGTCGGTCGGTGGCAATCAGCCCCAGCATTTT. It codes for CATLAREQGSVGGNQPQHF.

The rearrangement joins TRBV28 to TRBJ1-5, with D maybe TRBD1 (6 bases). The V end was cut by 5 bases, the J end by 6 bases, with 11 bases between. The CDR3 has 13 amino acids. In germline, CDR1 is MDHEN, CDR2 SYDVKM. DNA for the CDR3: TGTGCCAGCAGTCCCGGGGGGCCTCAGCCCCAGCATTTT. This sequence encodes CASSPGGPQPQHF.

The gene calls are TRBV6-5 and TRBJ1-5; 9 nucleotides agree with TRBD1. Germline V lookup: CDR1 MNHEY, CDR2 SVGAGI. The V segment lost 6 bases and the J segment 2 bases; nucleotides outside the gene matches: 5. The CDR3 runs 15 residues. CDR3 coding DNA: TGTGCCAGCAGAATGGACAGGGGCGGCAATCAGCCCCAGCATTTT. Encoded protein: CASRMDRGGNQPQHF.

The V gene is TRBV2, the J gene TRBJ1-4; D is unclear. The germline gives CDR1 SNHLY, CDR2 FYNNEI. Trimming removed 4 bases from V and 14 bases from J, with 11 bases in between. The CDR3 has 11 residues. The CDR3 nucleotides are TGTGCCAGCAGTGGGGAGATCTTGCTGTTTTTT. This codes for CASSGEILLFF.

This clone was picked up one time. The chain couples TRBV2 to TRBJ2-7, with 10 bases that match TRBD2. Germline CDR1 is SNHLY and CDR2 is FYNNEI. The junction had 13 bases not matched to a gene; V was cut back by 10 bases and J by 4 bases. The CDR3 runs to 15 residues. The CDR3 DNA is TGTGCCAACAATAATAAGCGGGGGGGCCGGTACGAGCAGTACTTC. Residues: CANNNKRGGRYEQYF.

In this sample, this clone turned up once. V gene TRBV15 combines with J gene TRBJ2-3; 8 positions match TRBD2. Germline loops: CDR1 LNHNV, CDR2 YYDKDF (reference sequence). The junction had 4 bases not matched to a gene; V was cut back by 6 bases and J by 2 bases. The CDR3 spans 14 residues. This CDR3 is CATRWRGVTDTQYF. In nucleotides, the CDR3 is TGTGCCACCAGATGGCGGGGGGTCACAGATACGCAGTATTTT.

The J gene is TRBJ2-1, the V gene TRBV9, with D perhaps matching TRBD1 (6 bases). Looked up from germline, CDR1 is SGDLS and CDR2 is YYNGEE. V dropped 0 bases and J dropped 8 bases, with 6 bases sitting between them. The CDR3 totals 12 residues. CDR3 bases: TGTGCCAGCAGCGTAGCAGGGGATGAGCAGTTCTTC. This codes for CASSVAGDEQFF.

The sample holds one count of this clone. V gene TRBV18 combines with J gene TRBJ2-7; D remains unclear. The CDR3 is 15 residues long. The germline V and J ends were trimmed by 0 bases and 1 base, with 10 bases remaining between them. Germline loops: CDR1 KGHSH, CDR2 LQKENI. The CDR3, as DNA: TGTGCCAGCTCACCACCGGGGTCCACATCCTACGAGCAGTACTTC. Translation gives CASSPPGSTSYEQYF.

The genes are TRBV15 and TRBJ2-3, with 8 bases fitting TRBD2. Looked up from germline, CDR1 is LNHNV and CDR2 is YYDKDF (reference sequence). With V trimmed by 8 bases and J by 2 bases, 18 bases remained unmatched. The CDR3 covers 18 residues. CDR3 nucleotide sequence: TGTGCCACCGACCCTCCCCTGGTCGGGGGGGACTACACAGATACGCAGTATTTT. Its protein is CATDPPLVGGDYTDTQYF.

The chain couples TRBV7-2 to TRBJ2-1, with D uncertain. V was clipped by 3 bases and J by 5 bases, with 11 bases between them. This CDR3 comprises 14 residues. Looked up from germline, CDR1 is SGHTA and CDR2 is FQGNSA. CDR3 coding DNA: TGTGCCAGCAGCTTTAGTGTAGTCGACAATGAGCAGTTCTTC. Translation: CASSFSVVDNEQFF.

V and J are TRBV25-1 and TRBJ2-5; 8 positions agree with TRBD1. With 4 bases clipped from V and 3 bases from J, the junction kept 1 base outside the gene matches. Germline loops: CDR1 MGHDK, CDR2 SYGVNS. This CDR3 has 13 amino acids. As DNA, the CDR3 is TGTGCCAGCAGTGTACAGGGGGAAGAGACCCAGTACTTC. Its translation is CASSVQGEETQYF.

The CDR3 DNA sequence: TGCGCCAGCAGCCCCCTAGCGGGGGGGCCGGAGACCCAGTACTTC. Protein sequence: CASSPLAGGPETQYF. The chain carries TRBV5-1 and TRBJ2-5; TRBD2 agrees at 12 bases. Trimming took 4 bases from V and 5 from J; bases not matched to a gene: 6. In germline, CDR1 is SGHRS, CDR2 YFSETQ. This CDR3 region has 15 residues. Full variable domain (remainder filled in from reference TRBV5-1 and TRBJ2-5): KAGVTQTPRYLIKTRGQQVTLSCSPISGHRSVSWYQQTPGQGLQFLFEYFSETQRNKGNFPGRFSGRQFSNSRSEMNVSTLELGDSALYLCASSPLAGGPETQYFGPGTRLLVL.

The chain uses TRBV14 and TRBJ2-3; TRBD2 matches at 8 bases. The trim removed 3 bases at V and 2 bases at J, leaving 10 bases unmatched. Germline loops: CDR1 SGHDN, CDR2 FVKESK. The CDR3 runs 17 residues. The CDR3 nucleotides are TGTGCCAGCAGCCACCGTCGGGTTAGCGGGGACACAGATACGCAGTATTTT. Translation: CASSHRRVSGDTDTQYF. The whole variable domain, filled in from reference TRBV14 and TRBJ2-3, reads EAGVTQFPSHSVIEKGQTVTLRCDPISGHDNLYWYRRVMGKEIKFLLHFVKESKQDESGMPNNRFLAERTGGTYSTLKVQPAELEDSGVYFCASSHRRVSGDTDTQYFGPGTRLTVL.

The chain links TRBV2 to TRBJ2-3, with D perhaps being TRBD1 or TRBD2 (6 bases each). Germline CDR1 reads SNHLY; CDR2 reads FYNNEI. This CDR3 has 15 residues. V lost 4 bases and J lost 3, with 14 bases in between. CDR3 DNA: TGTGCCAGCAGTGGTTGGGGGGCTATAACAGATACGCAGTATTTT. As protein: CASSGWGAITDTQYF.

This rearrangement joins TRBV7-9 to TRBJ2-5; possibly TRBD2 for D (6 bases). The germline V gene has CDR1 SEHNR and CDR2 FQNEAQ (reference sequence). Trimming took 5 bases from V and 4 from J, leaving 14 bases between them. This CDR3 is 14 amino acids long. For the CDR3, the DNA is TGTGCCAGCAGCGTTTGGGGGGAGGCAGAGACCCAGTACTTC. It encodes CASSVWGEAETQYF.

This sequence joins TRBV9 and TRBJ2-4; D gene uncertain. V was clipped by 0 bases and J by 3 bases, with 19 bases between them. This CDR3 comprises 18 residues. Germline V lookup: CDR1 SGDLS, CDR2 YYNGEE. This chain's CDR3 is CASSVGGGDSFGKNIQYF. The DNA of the CDR3 is TGTGCCAGCAGCGTAGGAGGCGGCGATTCCTTTGGCAAAAACATTCAGTACTTC.